These 15 T cell receptor beta chains originate from one sample sequenced in a study of long-term antiretroviral therapy in people with HIV. immunoSEQ v3.0 was run at survey level. Profiled with immunoSEQ multiplex PCR; TCRdb holds only in-frame clones, not every one. The sample shows more than 25,000 clones, around 97% of them seen only once. Sequenced material: unsorted PBMCs, taken 7.6 years after starting antiretroviral therapy. Receptors were obtained from a man in his thirties or forties with HIV.

The rearrangement joins TRBV19 to TRBJ2-3; D remains unclear. The germline V gene encodes CDR1 LNHDA and CDR2 SQIVND (reference sequence). This CDR3 region has 13 residues. Trimming cost V 0 bases and J 1 base, with 2 bases left between them. The CDR3 region has the DNA TGTGCCAGTAGTATAGAACGCACAGATACGCAGTATTTT. It is translated as CASSIERTDTQYF.

V usage is TRBV5-1 and J usage is TRBJ2-7; the match to TRBD2 covers 12 bases. V was pared by 2 bases and J by 0 bases, with 3 bases of the junction left unmatched. The germline gives CDR1 SGHRS, CDR2 YFSETQ. There are 16 residues in the CDR3. CDR3 residues: CASSFTSGRSSYEQYF. CDR3 DNA sequence: TGCGCCAGCAGCTTCACTAGCGGGAGGTCCTCCTACGAGCAGTACTTC.

This chain connects TRBV18 to TRBJ2-7; a weak D match, TRBD1 (6 bases). The germline V gene encodes CDR1 KGHSH and CDR2 LQKENI. The CDR3 has 15 residues. Trimming removed 4 bases from V and 7 bases from J, with 20 bases in between. The CDR3: CASSQSGVGSREQYF. Written as DNA, the CDR3 is TGTGCCAGCTCACAGTCAGGGGTAGGGTCTCGTGAGCAGTACTTC.

This sequence joins TRBV5-4 and TRBJ2-5; TRBD1 matches at 11 bases. This CDR3 is built from 13 residues. From germline, CDR1 is SGHNT and CDR2 YYREEE (reference sequence). Germline trimming cut 7 bases from V and 5 bases from J; bases unmatched to any gene: 4. The CDR3 coding sequence is TGTGCCAGCCAATGGGACAGGGGGGAGACCCAGTACTTC. This encodes CASQWDRGETQYF.

V usage is TRBV11-2 and J usage is TRBJ2-1; the D gene is possibly TRBD1 (6 bases). Per the germline V gene, CDR1 is SGHAT and CDR2 is FQNNGV. Trimming left V 8 bases short and J 0 bases short, with 26 bases between. This CDR3 is 19 amino acids long. The chain's CDR3 is CASFGAGTRILSSYNEQFF. In nucleotides, the CDR3 is TGTGCCAGCTTCGGGGCCGGGACAAGAATTCTGAGCTCCTACAATGAGCAGTTCTTC.

This clone occurred once. The chain is built from TRBV27 and TRBJ2-7; 7 bases line up with TRBD1. The germline gives CDR1 MNHEY, CDR2 SMNVEV (reference sequence). There are 14 residues in the CDR3. The V gene end was trimmed by 7 bases and the J gene end by 7 bases; junction bases not matched to a gene: 13. The CDR3 is CASNLARDREEQYF. In DNA, the CDR3 is TGTGCCAGCAACCTAGCCCGAGACAGGGAGGAGCAGTACTTC.

The rearrangement uses TRBV9 and TRBJ2-5, with D perhaps matching TRBD1 (6 bases). CDR3 size: 14 residues. Trimming took off 3 bases at V and 1 base at J, with 10 bases between the two ends. Germline CDR1 and CDR2: SGDLS and YYNGEE. CDR3 sequence: CASSGPGAQETQYF. Here the CDR3 DNA reads TGTGCCAGCAGCGGTCCAGGGGCCCAAGAGACCCAGTACTTC.

In this sample, this clone turned up once. This chain connects TRBV6-6 to TRBJ1-4, with 9 nucleotides matching TRBD1. CDR1 and CDR2 (germline): MNHNY, SVGAGI (reference sequence). The CDR3 length is 15 residues. J gave up 5 bases and V 4 bases, and 5 bases lay outside the gene matches. The CDR3 region is CASSSTDRGNEKLFF. CDR3 bases: TGTGCCAGCAGTTCTACCGACAGGGGGAATGAAAAACTGTTTTTT.

The chain recombines TRBV5-1 with TRBJ2-7; perhaps TRBD1 as D (6 bases). Germline-derived CDR1 and CDR2 are SGHRS and YFSETQ. This CDR3 comprises 15 residues. Between the trimmed V and J ends, which lost 5 bases and 6 bases, there was a span of 21 bases. The DNA of the CDR3 is TGCGCCAGCAGTTTTTACGGGACACCCCTTTCCGAGCAGTACTTC. Its translation: CASSFYGTPLSEQYF.

The CDR3 DNA sequence: TGTGCCAGCAGTGACAGTTTAAGGGCAGATCTGCTCTATGGCTACACCTTC. Translating it yields CASSDSLRADLLYGYTF. This chain connects TRBV2 to TRBJ1-2; D remains ambiguous. The germline V gene has CDR1 SNHLY and CDR2 FYNNEI. There are 17 residues in the CDR3. Between the trimmed V and J ends, which lost 3 bases and 4 bases, there was a span of 21 bases. The complete variable domain, with remaining parts taken from reference TRBV2 and TRBJ1-2, reads EPEVTQTPSHQVTQMGQEVILRCVPISNHLYFYWYRQILGQKVEFLVSFYNNEISEKSEIFDDQFSVERPDGSNFTLKIRSTKLEDSAMYFCASSDSLRADLLYGYTFGSGTRLTVV.

The chain links TRBV20-1 to TRBJ2-3; D remains unclear. The CDR3 sequence is 10 residues long. With 3 bases removed from V and 4 bases from J, the gap between germline ends came to 2 bases. Germline V gene data show CDR1 as DFQATT and CDR2 as SNEGSKA (reference sequence). The CDR3 spells CSASSDTQYF. The DNA for the CDR3 is TGCAGTGCTAGTTCAGATACGCAGTATTTT.

The chain combines TRBV7-8 with TRBJ2-1, with TRBD2 matching over 12 bases. This CDR3 comprises 16 residues. CDR1 is SGHVS, CDR2 FQNEAQ, per germline. J was trimmed by 7 bases and V by 2 bases; bases with no gene match: 6. The CDR3, as DNA: TGTGCCAGCAGCTTATATTCTAGCGGGAGGGGGAATGAGCAGTTCTTC. Protein: CASSLYSSGRGNEQFF.

The rearrangement uses TRBV9 and TRBJ2-2; 10 bases are a match to TRBD2. Trimming took 4 bases from V and 4 from J; bases not matched to a gene: 4. CDR3 length: 15 amino acids. Looked up from germline, CDR1 is SGDLS and CDR2 is YYNGEE. The DNA of the CDR3 is TGTGCCAGCAGCAGGCGGACTAGCGGCACCGGGGAGCTGTTTTTT. This codes for CASSRRTSGTGELFF. Variable domain in full (rest from reference TRBV9 and TRBJ2-2): DSGVTQTPKHLITATGQRVTLRCSPRSGDLSVYWYQQSLDQGLQFLIQYYNGEERAKGNILERFSAQQFPDLHSELNLSSLELGDSALYFCASSRRTSGTGELFFGEGSRLTVL.

The chain is built from TRBV7-2 and TRBJ1-5; perhaps TRBD1 as D (5 bases). The CDR3 is 13 residues long. Trimming cost V 7 bases and J 7 bases, with 14 bases left between them. CDR1 and CDR2 (germline): SGHTA, FQGNSA. The CDR3 sequence: CASTHSGEQPQHF. Here the CDR3 DNA reads TGTGCCAGCACCCACTCGGGGGAACAGCCCCAGCATTTT.

This chain joins TRBV6-5 and TRBJ2-1; 8 nucleotides align to TRBD1. CDR3 length equals 15 residues. Germline CDR1 reads MNHEY; CDR2 reads SVGAGI. The J segment lost 8 bases and the V segment lost 7 bases, leaving 13 bases of the junction unmatched. The CDR3 nucleotides are TGTGCCAGCAAGGAAGCAGGGGGCCTTTTCGATGAGCAGTTCTTC. As protein: CASKEAGGLFDEQFF.